These 21 T cell receptor beta chains were sequenced from one sample in a study of T cell responses to AZD1222 COVID-19 vaccine. Produced via immunoSEQ multiplex PCR; TCRdb's table is partial and in-frame only. The sample holds around 150,000 clones, about 95% seen once. The specimen comprised peripheral blood, sampled on day 0 of AZD1222 vaccination. All receptors derive from an adult in good health.

The rearrangement uses TRBV4-3 and TRBJ2-1, with 13 bases identical to TRBD2. The J segment lost 0 bases and the V segment lost 0 bases, leaving 8 bases of the junction unmatched. Germline V gene lookup returns CDR1 LGHNA and CDR2 YSLEER. CDR3 length: 20 amino acids. Here the CDR3 reads CASSQDRGLAGLNSYNEQFF. CDR3 bases: TGCGCCAGCAGCCAAGACCGGGGACTAGCGGGACTAAACTCCTACAATGAGCAGTTCTTC.

This chain uses TRBV5-5 with TRBJ1-5; D not resolved. Germline V gives CDR1 SGHKS, CDR2 YYEKEE (reference sequence). Trimming shortened V by 1 base and J by 3 bases, and 11 bases separated the two germline ends. This CDR3 comprises 15 residues. The CDR3 reads CASSLSPVHNQPQHF. The CDR3 DNA reads as TGTGCCAGCAGCTTGTCCCCCGTCCACAATCAGCCCCAGCATTTT.

This rearrangement joins TRBV10-3 to TRBJ1-2, with 8 bases identical to TRBD1. The CDR3 has 12 amino acids. The germline V gene has CDR1 ENHRY and CDR2 SYGVKD. Trimming took 6 bases from V and 8 from J; bases not matched to a gene: 5. CDR3 residues: CAIRGQVRGYTF. DNA of the CDR3: TGTGCCATCAGGGGACAGGTTAGGGGCTACACCTTC.

The chain links TRBV6-4 to TRBJ1-1, with D possibly being TRBD1 (5 bases). The CDR3 has 13 residues. The germline CDR1 and CDR2 sequences are MRHNA and SNTAGT. V shed 6 bases and J shed 9 bases, with 17 bases lying between them. The CDR3 protein is CASRRDPPAKAFF. DNA for the CDR3: TGTGCCAGCAGACGGGACCCCCCGGCGAAAGCTTTCTTT.

This chain joins TRBV30 and TRBJ2-1; 7 bases line up with TRBD2. Germline trimming cut 1 base from V and 3 bases from J; bases unmatched to any gene: 6. The germline CDR1 and CDR2 sequences are GTSNPN and SVGIG (reference sequence). The CDR3 sequence is 15 residues long. The CDR3 reads CAWSAPAGDYNEQFF. CDR3 DNA: TGTGCCTGGAGTGCCCCTGCGGGGGACTACAATGAGCAGTTCTTC.

With respect to this clone: Other nucleotide sequences from this sample produce the same CDR3. The chain combines TRBV27 with TRBJ1-1; TRBD1 is a possible D gene (5 bases). Germline V gives CDR1 MNHEY, CDR2 SMNVEV (reference sequence). The V end lost 2 bases, the J end lost 4 bases, and 11 bases lay between the germline ends. The CDR3 is made up of 14 amino acids. CDR3 in DNA: TGTGCCAGCAGTTTAAGGCAGGGTTTCACTGAAGCTTTCTTT. Its translation: CASSLRQGFTEAFF.

This sequence joins TRBV5-6 and TRBJ2-6; 7 bases fit TRBD2. The germline gives CDR1 SGHDT, CDR2 YYEEEE. V dropped 2 bases and J dropped 1; count of bases not matched to a gene: 6. The CDR3 runs to 17 residues. CDR3 nucleotides: TGTGCCAGCAGCTTTACTAGCGAATCATCTGGGGCCAACGTCCTGACTTTC. This codes for CASSFTSESSGANVLTF.

The chain links TRBV19 to TRBJ1-5; 11 nucleotides align to TRBD1. The ends lost 8 bases at V and 4 bases at J; junction bases unmatched: 7. CDR1 is LNHDA, CDR2 SQIVND, per germline (reference sequence). The CDR3 consists of 15 residues. CDR3 in amino acids: CASYLGTGGNQPQHF. The CDR3 DNA reads as TGTGCCAGTTATTTAGGGACAGGGGGGAATCAGCCCCAGCATTTT.

The rearrangement joins TRBV2 to TRBJ2-3; D ambiguous. With 4 bases removed from V and 6 bases from J, the gap between germline ends came to 11 bases. The V gene's germline CDR1 is SNHLY and CDR2 FYNNEI. The CDR3 runs to 13 residues. The CDR3 is CASSVRRLDTQYF. CDR3 coding DNA: TGTGCCAGCAGTGTTCGACGCTTGGATACGCAGTATTTT.

This chain joins TRBV6-5 and TRBJ2-7; no clear D. The CDR3 consists of 15 residues. V lost 0 bases, J lost 3 bases, and 12 bases lay in between. Per germline, CDR1 MNHEY and CDR2 SVGAGI. CDR3 bases: TGTGCCAGCAGTTACTCGCGTAGTGGCCTCTACGAGCAGTACGTC. Its protein is CASSYSRSGLYEQYV.

The chain joins TRBV7-2 to TRBJ2-1; D call uncertain. The CDR3 is 12 amino acids. In germline, CDR1 is SGHTA, CDR2 FQGNSA. Trimming left V 5 bases short and J 6 bases short, with 8 bases between. The chain's CDR3 is CASSRKVNEQFF. The CDR3 DNA reads TGTGCCAGCAGCCGAAAAGTCAATGAGCAGTTCTTC.

V gene TRBV5-8 combines with J gene TRBJ1-4; possible D gene TRBD1, 6 bases. The CDR3 runs 14 residues. Germline V gives CDR1 SGHTS, CDR2 YDEGEE. V lost 2 bases and J 7 bases, leaving 12 bases between the germline ends. This CDR3 reads CASSFGQGTEKLFF. The CDR3 nucleotides read TGTGCCAGCAGCTTTGGGCAGGGGACTGAAAAACTGTTTTTT.

This clone was detected only once. The chain is built from TRBV20-1 and TRBJ1-6; no firm D call. V lost 5 bases to trimming and J lost 11 bases, with 7 bases between them. Germline values: CDR1 DFQATT, CDR2 SNEGSKA (reference sequence). The CDR3 totals 10 residues. CDR3 sequence reads: CSAPPPPLHF. CDR3 sequence (DNA): TGCAGTGCTCCCCCCCCACCCCTCCACTTT.

The chain carries TRBV6-5 and TRBJ1-2; the D gene is possibly TRBD1 (6 bases). Germline CDR1 is MNHEY and CDR2 is SVGAGI. The V and J ends lost 0 bases and 6 bases respectively, with 17 bases between them. The CDR3 covers 16 residues. DNA for the CDR3: TGTGCCAGCAGTTACTCCCCCTTACAGGGCATAAATGGCTACACCTTC. Translated, it gives CASSYSPLQGINGYTF.

The chain has TRBV11-2 and TRBJ2-3; D is uncertain. From germline, CDR1 is SGHAT and CDR2 FQNNGV. V lost 3 bases and J lost 0, with 7 bases in between. The CDR3 consists of 14 residues. The CDR3 region has the DNA TGTGCCAGCAGCTTTGGTACTAGCACAGATACGCAGTATTTT. Its protein is CASSFGTSTDTQYF.

V is TRBV15 and J is TRBJ2-1, with D perhaps matching TRBD2 (5 bases). The CDR3 runs 14 residues. Trimming took 4 bases from V and 3 from J, leaving 10 bases between them. Germline lookup yields CDR1 LNHNV and CDR2 YYDKDF (reference sequence). CDR3 DNA sequence: TGTGCCACCAGCACTGACTACTTCTACAATGAGCAGTTCTTC. Translation: CATSTDYFYNEQFF. Complete variable domain (other parts from reference TRBV15 and TRBJ2-1): DAMVIQNPRYQVTQFGKPVTLSCSQTLNHNVMYWYQQKSSQAPKLLFHYYDKDFNNEADTPDNFQSRRPNTSFCFLDIRSPGLGDTAMYLCATSTDYFYNEQFFGPGTRLTVL.

J is TRBJ2-3 and V is TRBV6-5, with 8 bases fitting TRBD1. The trim removed 6 bases at V and 3 bases at J, leaving 2 bases unmatched. Germline CDR1 reads MNHEY; CDR2 reads SVGAGI. The CDR3 runs 13 residues. This CDR3 is CASRRTGTDTQYF. CDR3 in DNA: TGTGCCAGCAGGAGGACAGGGACAGATACGCAGTATTTT.

This chain uses TRBV27 with TRBJ2-3; 7 nucleotides line up with TRBD1. Germline values: CDR1 MNHEY, CDR2 SMNVEV (reference sequence). CDR3 length: 14 amino acids. The J segment lost 1 base and the V segment lost 7 bases, leaving 5 bases of the junction unmatched. CDR3 DNA: TGTGCCAGCAACAACAGGGGAGGCACAGATACGCAGTATTTT. Its translation: CASNNRGGTDTQYF.

J is TRBJ1-2 and V is TRBV13; D uncertain. Germline lookup yields CDR1 PRHDT and CDR2 FYEKMQ (reference sequence). CDR3 size: 13 residues. Trimming pared 3 bases from V and 0 bases from J, leaving 5 bases between. Written as DNA, the CDR3 is TGTGCCAGCAGCTTTCGATCTAACTATGGCTACACCTTC. Its translation: CASSFRSNYGYTF.

The CDR3: CATQTTGGIFGYTF. In DNA form, the CDR3 reads TGTGCCACCCAAACCACAGGGGGAATCTTTGGCTACACCTTC. The V and J genes are TRBV19 and TRBJ1-2, with 8 positions matching TRBD1. The CDR3 totals 14 residues. The J segment lost 7 bases and the V segment lost 10 bases, leaving 14 bases of the junction unmatched. In germline, CDR1 is LNHDA, CDR2 SQIVND (reference sequence).

The chain recombines TRBV27 with TRBJ2-1; 7 nucleotides align to TRBD1. Germline CDR1 MNHEY, CDR2 SMNVEV (reference sequence). J lost 8 bases, V lost 2 bases, and 6 bases had no gene match. The length of the CDR3 is 14 residues. DNA for the CDR3: TGTGCCAGCAGTTTACAGACAGGGAGCGATGAGCAGTTCTTC. This gives the protein CASSLQTGSDEQFF.